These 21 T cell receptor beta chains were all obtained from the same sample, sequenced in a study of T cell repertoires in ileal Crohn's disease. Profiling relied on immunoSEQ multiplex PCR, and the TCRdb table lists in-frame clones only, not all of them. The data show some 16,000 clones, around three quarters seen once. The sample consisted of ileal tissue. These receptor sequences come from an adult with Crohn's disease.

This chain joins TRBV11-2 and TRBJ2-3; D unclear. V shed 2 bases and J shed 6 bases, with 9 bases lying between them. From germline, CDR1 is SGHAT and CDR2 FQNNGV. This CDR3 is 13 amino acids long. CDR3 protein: CASSLSLPDTQYF. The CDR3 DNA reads TGTGCCAGCAGCTTAAGCCTGCCGGATACGCAGTATTTT.

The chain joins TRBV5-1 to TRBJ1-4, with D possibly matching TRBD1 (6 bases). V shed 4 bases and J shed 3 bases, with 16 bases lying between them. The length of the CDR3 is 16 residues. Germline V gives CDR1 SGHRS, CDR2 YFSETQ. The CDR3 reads CASSTDRIGANEKLFF. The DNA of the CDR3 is TGCGCCAGCAGCACCGACAGGATTGGGGCTAATGAAAAACTGTTTTTT.

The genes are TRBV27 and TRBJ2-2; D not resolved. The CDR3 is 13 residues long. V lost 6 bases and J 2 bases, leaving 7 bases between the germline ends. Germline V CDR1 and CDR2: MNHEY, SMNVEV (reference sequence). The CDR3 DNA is TGTGCCAGCAGCCAATTTAACACCGGGGAGCTGTTTTTT. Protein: CASSQFNTGELFF.

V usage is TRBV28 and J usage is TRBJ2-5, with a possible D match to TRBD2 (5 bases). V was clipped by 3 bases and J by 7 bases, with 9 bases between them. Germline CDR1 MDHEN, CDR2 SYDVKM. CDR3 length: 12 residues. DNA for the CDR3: TGTGCCAGCAGTTTGGGCGCGGGGACCCAGTACTTC. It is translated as CASSLGAGTQYF. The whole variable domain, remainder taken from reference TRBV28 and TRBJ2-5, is DVKVTQSSRYLVKRTGEKVFLECVQDMDHENMFWYRQDPGLGLRLIYFSYDVKMKEKGDIPEGYSVSREKKERFSLILESASTNQTSMYLCASSLGAGTQYFGPGTRLLVL.

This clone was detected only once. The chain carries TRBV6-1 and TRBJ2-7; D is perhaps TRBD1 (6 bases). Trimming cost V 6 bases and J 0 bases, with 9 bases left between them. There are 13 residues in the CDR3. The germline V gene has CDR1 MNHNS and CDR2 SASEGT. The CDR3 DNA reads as TGTGCCAGCAGCCAGGGGTTCTCCTACGAGCAGTACGTC. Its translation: CASSQGFSYEQYV.

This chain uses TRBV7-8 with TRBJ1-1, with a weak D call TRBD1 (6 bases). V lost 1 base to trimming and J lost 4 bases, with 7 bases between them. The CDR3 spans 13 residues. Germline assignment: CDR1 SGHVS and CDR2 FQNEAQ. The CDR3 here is CASSLGGGTEAFF. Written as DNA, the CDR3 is TGTGCCAGCAGCTTAGGAGGGGGCACTGAAGCTTTCTTT.

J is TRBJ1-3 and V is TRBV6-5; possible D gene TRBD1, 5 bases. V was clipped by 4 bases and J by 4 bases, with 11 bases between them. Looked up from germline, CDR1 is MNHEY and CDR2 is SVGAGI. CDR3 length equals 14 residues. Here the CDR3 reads CASSSRGTGNTIYF. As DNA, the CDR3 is TGTGCCAGCAGTTCCCGGGGGACGGGAAACACCATATATTTT.

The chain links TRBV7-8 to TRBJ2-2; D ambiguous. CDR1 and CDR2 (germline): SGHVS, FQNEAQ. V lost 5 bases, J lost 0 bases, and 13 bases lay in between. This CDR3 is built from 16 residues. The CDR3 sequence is CASSRPSTSNTGELFF. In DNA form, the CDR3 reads TGTGCCAGCAGCCGACCTAGTACATCGAACACCGGGGAGCTGTTTTTT.

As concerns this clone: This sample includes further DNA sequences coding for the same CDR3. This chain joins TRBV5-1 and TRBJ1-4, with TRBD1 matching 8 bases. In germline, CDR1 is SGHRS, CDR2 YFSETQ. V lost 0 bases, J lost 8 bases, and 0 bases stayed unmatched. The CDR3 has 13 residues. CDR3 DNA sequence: TGCGCCAGCAGCTTGGGACAGGGGGAAAAACTGTTTTTT. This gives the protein CASSLGQGEKLFF.

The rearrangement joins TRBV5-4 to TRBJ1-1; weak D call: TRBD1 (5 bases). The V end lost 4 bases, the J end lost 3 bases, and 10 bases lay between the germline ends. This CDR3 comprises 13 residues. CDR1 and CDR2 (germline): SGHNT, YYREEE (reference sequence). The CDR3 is CASSAPGYTEAFF. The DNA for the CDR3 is TGTGCCAGCAGCGCCCCAGGGTACACTGAAGCTTTCTTT. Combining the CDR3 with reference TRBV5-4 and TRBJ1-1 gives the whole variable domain ETGVTQSPTHLIKTRGQQVTLRCSSQSGHNTVSWYQQALGQGPQFIFQYYREEENGRGNFPPRFSGLQFPNYSSELNVNALELDDSALYLCASSAPGYTEAFFGQGTRLTVV.

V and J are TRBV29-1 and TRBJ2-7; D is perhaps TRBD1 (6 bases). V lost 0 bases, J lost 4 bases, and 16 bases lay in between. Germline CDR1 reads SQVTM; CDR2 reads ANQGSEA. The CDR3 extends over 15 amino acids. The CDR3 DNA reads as TGCAGCGTTGAAGATGCCCTCGGGACAACTTACGAGCAGTACTTC. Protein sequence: CSVEDALGTTYEQYF.

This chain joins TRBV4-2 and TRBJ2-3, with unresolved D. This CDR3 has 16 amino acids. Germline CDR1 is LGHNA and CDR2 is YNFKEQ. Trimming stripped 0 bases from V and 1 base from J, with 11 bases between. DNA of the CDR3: TGTGCCAGCAGCCAAGATGGTCATACAGGCACAGATACGCAGTATTTT. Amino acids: CASSQDGHTGTDTQYF.

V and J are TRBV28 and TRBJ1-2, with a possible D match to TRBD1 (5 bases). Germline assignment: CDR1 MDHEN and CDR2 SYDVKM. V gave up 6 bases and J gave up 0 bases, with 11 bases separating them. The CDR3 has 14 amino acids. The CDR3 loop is CASREPGANYGYTF. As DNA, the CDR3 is TGTGCCAGCAGGGAACCGGGGGCTAACTATGGCTACACCTTC.

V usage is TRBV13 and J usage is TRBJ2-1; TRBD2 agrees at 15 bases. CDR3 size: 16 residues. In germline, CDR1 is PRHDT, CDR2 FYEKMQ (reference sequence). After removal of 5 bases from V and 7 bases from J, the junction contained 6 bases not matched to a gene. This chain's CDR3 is CASSRTSGRVGNEQFF. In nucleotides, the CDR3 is TGTGCCAGCAGCCGGACTAGCGGGAGGGTGGGGAATGAGCAGTTCTTC.

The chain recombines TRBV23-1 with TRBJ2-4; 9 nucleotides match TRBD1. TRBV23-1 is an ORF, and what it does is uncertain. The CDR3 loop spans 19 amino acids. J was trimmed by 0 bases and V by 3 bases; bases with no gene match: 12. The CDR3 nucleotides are TGCGCCAGCAGTCAGGTACCGGGACAGGGTCCGTTAGCCAAAAACATTCAGTACTTC. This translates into CASSQVPGQGPLAKNIQYF.

The CDR3 loop is CAWCQGRTLLYGYTF. The CDR3 coding sequence is TGTGCCTGGTGCCAGGGGCGGACCCTACTCTATGGCTACACCTTC. The chain joins TRBV30 to TRBJ1-2; perhaps TRBD1 as D (6 bases). In germline, CDR1 is GTSNPN, CDR2 SVGIG (reference sequence). CDR3 length equals 15 residues. V dropped 5 bases and J dropped 4 bases, with 20 bases sitting between them.

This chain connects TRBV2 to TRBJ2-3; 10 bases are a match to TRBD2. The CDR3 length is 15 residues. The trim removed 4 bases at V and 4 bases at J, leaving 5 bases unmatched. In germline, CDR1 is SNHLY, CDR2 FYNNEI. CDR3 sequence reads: CASSAGLAASDTQYF. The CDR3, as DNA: TGTGCCAGCAGTGCTGGACTAGCGGCTTCAGATACGCAGTATTTT.

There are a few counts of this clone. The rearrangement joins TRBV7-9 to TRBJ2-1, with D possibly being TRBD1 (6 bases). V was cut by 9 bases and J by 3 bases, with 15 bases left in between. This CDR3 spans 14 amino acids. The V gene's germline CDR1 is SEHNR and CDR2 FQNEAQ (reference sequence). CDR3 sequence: CASPRDTLYNEQFF. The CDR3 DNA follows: TGTGCCAGTCCCCGGGACACCCTCTACAATGAGCAGTTCTTC.

The CDR3 DNA sequence: TGTGCCAGCAGTTTTTGGACAGGGGCCCGCTATGGCTACACCTTC. Amino acid sequence: CASSFWTGARYGYTF. V is TRBV6-5 and J is TRBJ1-2; 9 nucleotides agree with TRBD1. Germline loops: CDR1 MNHEY, CDR2 SVGAGI. The CDR3 sequence is 15 residues long. The V and J ends lost 4 bases and 4 bases, in that order; junction bases with no gene match: 7.

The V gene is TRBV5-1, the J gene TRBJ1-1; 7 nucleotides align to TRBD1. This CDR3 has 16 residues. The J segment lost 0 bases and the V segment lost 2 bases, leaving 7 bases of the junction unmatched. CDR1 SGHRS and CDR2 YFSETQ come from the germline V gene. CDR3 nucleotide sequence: TGCGCCAGCAGCTTCGGCAGGGGGTCCATGAACACTGAAGCTTTCTTT. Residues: CASSFGRGSMNTEAFF.

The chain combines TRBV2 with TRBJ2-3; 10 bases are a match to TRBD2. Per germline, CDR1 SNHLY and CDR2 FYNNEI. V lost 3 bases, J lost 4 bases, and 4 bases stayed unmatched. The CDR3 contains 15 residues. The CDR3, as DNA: TGTGCCAGCAGTGAGCCTAGCGGGAGCCCAGATACGCAGTATTTT. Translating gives CASSEPSGSPDTQYF. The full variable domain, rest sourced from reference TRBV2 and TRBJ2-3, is EPEVTQTPSHQVTQMGQEVILRCVPISNHLYFYWYRQILGQKVEFLVSFYNNEISEKSEIFDDQFSVERPDGSNFTLKIRSTKLEDSAMYFCASSEPSGSPDTQYFGPGTRLTVL.